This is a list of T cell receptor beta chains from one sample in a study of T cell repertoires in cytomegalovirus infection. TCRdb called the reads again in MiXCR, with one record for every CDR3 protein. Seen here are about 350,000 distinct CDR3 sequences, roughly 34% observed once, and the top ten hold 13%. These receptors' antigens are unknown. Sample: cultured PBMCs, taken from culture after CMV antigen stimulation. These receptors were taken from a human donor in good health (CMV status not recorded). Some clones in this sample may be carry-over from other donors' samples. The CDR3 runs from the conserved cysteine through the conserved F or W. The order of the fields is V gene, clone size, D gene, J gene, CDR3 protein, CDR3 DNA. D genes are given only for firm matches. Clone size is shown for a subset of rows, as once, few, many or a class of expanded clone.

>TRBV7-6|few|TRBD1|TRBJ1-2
CASSPRQGTNYGYTF
TGTGCCAGCAGCCCCCGACAGGGGACTAACTATGGCTACACCTTC
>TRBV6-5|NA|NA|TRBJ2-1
CASRGLASVYNEQFF
TGTGCCAGCAGAGGTTTGGCCAGTGTCTACAATGAGCAGTTCTTC
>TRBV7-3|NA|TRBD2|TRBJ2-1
CASSLGTSGVPDYNEQFF
TGTGCCAGCAGCCTGGGGACTAGCGGAGTGCCCGATTACAATGAGCAGTTCTTC
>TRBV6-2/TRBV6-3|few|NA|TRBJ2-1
CASSSRQYNEQFF
TGTGCCAGCAGTTCGCGACAGTACAATGAGCAGTTCTTC
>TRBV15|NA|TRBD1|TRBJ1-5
CATSREGLQGLGGQPQHF
TGTGCCACCAGCAGAGAAGGTCTACAGGGGCTCGGTGGACAGCCCCAGCATTTT
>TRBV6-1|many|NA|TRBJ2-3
CASRPGDRTDTQYF
TGTGCCAGCAGGCCCGGAGACCGCACAGATACGCAGTATTTT
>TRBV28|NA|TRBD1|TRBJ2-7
CASSLQGAGYEQYF
TGTGCCAGCAGTTTGCAGGGGGCGGGCTACGAGCAGTACTTC
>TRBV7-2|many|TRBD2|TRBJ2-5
CASSKGLAIGTQYF
TGTGCCAGCAGCAAGGGACTAGCGATAGGAACCCAGTACTTC
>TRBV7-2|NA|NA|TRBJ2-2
CASSLVSSTGELFF
TGTGCCAGCAGCTTAGTCTCTAGCACCGGGGAGCTGTTTTTT
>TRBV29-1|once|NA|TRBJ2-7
CSVTPSAHEQYF
TGCAGCGTTACCCCTAGCGCGCACGAGCAGTACTTC
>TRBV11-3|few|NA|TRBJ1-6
CASSKDHPNSPLHF
TGTGCCAGCAGTAAAGACCATCCCAATTCACCCCTCCACTTT
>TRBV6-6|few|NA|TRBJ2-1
CASSYPEGGEFF
TGTGCCAGCAGTTACCCCGAGGGGGGCGAGTTCTTC
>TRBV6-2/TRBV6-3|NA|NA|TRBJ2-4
CASTIASKNIQYF
TGTGCCAGCACAATAGCGTCCAAAAACATTCAGTACTTC
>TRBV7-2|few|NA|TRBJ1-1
CASSPRQTNTEAFF
TGTGCCAGCAGCCCCCGACAGACGAACACTGAAGCTTTCTTT
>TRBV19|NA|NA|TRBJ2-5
CASSSSKRGETQYF
TGTGCCAGTAGTTCAAGCAAAAGGGGAGAGACCCAGTACTTC
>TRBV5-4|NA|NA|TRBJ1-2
CASSLGVGEMFDGYTF
TGTGCCAGCAGCTTGGGAGTAGGGGAGATGTTCGATGGCTACACCTTC
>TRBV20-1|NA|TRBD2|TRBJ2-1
CSASDLAGGNNEQFF
TGCAGTGCTAGCGACCTAGCGGGAGGTAACAATGAGCAGTTCTTC
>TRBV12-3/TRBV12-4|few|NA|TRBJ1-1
CASIVREVGGDTEAFF
TGTGCCAGCATCGTTCGGGAGGTCGGTGGCGACACTGAAGCTTTCTTT
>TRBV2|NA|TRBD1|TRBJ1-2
CASSQAGQDTSNYGYTF
TGTGCCAGCAGTCAAGCTGGACAGGACACGTCTAACTATGGCTACACCTTC
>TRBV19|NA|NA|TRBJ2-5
CATRGAETQYF
TGTGCCACCCGCGGCGCCGAGACCCAGTACTTC
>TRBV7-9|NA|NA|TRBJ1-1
CASSPPSHSGTEAFF
TGTGCCAGCAGCCCTCCTTCACACTCGGGCACTGAAGCTTTCTTT
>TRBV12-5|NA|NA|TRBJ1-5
CASGLGKTQHF
TGTGCTAGTGGTTTGGGAAAGACCCAGCATTTT
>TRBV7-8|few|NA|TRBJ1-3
CASSLVSPRRRGNTIYF
TGTGCCAGCAGCTTAGTTTCCCCCAGGCGAAGAGGAAACACCATATATTTT
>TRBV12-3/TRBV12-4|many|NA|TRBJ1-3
CASSRDRSSGNTIYF
TGTGCCAGCAGTAGGGACCGTTCCTCTGGAAACACCATATATTTT
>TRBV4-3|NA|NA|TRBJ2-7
CASSQDSQDSYEQYF
TGCGCCAGCAGCCAAGACTCTCAGGACTCCTACGAGCAGTACTTC
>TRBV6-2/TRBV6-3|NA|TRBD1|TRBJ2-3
CASSYRTGYGDTQYF
TGTGCCAGCAGTTATAGGACAGGGTACGGAGATACGCAGTATTTT
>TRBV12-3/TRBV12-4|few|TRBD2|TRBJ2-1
CASRRAGGAGEQFF
TGTGCCAGCAGGAGGGCGGGAGGAGCTGGGGAGCAGTTCTTC
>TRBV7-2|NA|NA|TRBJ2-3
CASTNGFGFGQTYTDTQYF
TGTGCCAGCACCAACGGCTTTGGTTTCGGACAGACCTACACAGATACGCAGTATTTT
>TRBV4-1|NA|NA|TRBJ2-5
CASSQVGPGLKTQYF
TGCGCCAGCAGCCAAGTTGGTCCAGGATTGAAGACCCAGTACTTC
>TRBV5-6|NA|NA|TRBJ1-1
CASSPGAPTEAFF
TGTGCCAGCAGCCCGGGGGCCCCCACTGAAGCTTTCTTT
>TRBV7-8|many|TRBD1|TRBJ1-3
CASSSDRGPTGNTIYF
TGTGCCAGCAGCTCGGACAGGGGTCCTACTGGAAACACCATATATTTT
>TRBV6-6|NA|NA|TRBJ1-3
CASSYSRGQLSNGNTIYF
TGTGCCAGCAGTTACTCGCGCGGACAGCTTAGCAACGGAAACACCATATATTTT
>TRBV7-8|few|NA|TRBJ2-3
CASSLGGLRGTDTQYF
TGTGCCAGCAGCTTAGGAGGTTTGCGGGGCACAGATACGCAGTATTTT
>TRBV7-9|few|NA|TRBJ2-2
CASSSTSPTRNTGELFF
TGTGCCAGCAGCTCGACAAGTCCTACAAGGAACACCGGGGAGCTGTTTTTT